This T cell receptor beta chain was sequenced during a study of beta chain features in type 1 diabetes. The study's findings and limits: All four CD4+ subsets from Type 1 diabetes patients carried moderately but significantly shorter TCRB CDR3s.

Every sorted population was more than 95% pure. A few counts support this clone. Its antigen is unidentified. The CDR3 loop spans 14 amino acids. Germline V gene data show CDR1 as KGHSY and CDR2 as FQNENV. The germline V and J ends were trimmed by 2 bases and 12 bases, with 17 bases remaining between them. Since all of the isolated RNA was reverse transcribed, expressed TCRB transcripts were what got sequenced. Method: immunoSEQ multiplex PCR; TCRdb's copy keeps in-frame clones and lacks some. The table records around 160,000 clones, approximately 9.1% of them present only once. This sequence joins TRBV16 and TRBJ1-5; perhaps TRBD1 as D (6 bases). The clonotype originates from a woman in her thirties with type 1 diabetes. The sequenced sample consisted of central memory CD4+ T cells from blood. In DNA form, the CDR3 reads TGTGCCAGCAGCCAAGGGACATCTAGGCCAAGCCAGCATTTT. It is translated as CASSQGTSRPSQHF.